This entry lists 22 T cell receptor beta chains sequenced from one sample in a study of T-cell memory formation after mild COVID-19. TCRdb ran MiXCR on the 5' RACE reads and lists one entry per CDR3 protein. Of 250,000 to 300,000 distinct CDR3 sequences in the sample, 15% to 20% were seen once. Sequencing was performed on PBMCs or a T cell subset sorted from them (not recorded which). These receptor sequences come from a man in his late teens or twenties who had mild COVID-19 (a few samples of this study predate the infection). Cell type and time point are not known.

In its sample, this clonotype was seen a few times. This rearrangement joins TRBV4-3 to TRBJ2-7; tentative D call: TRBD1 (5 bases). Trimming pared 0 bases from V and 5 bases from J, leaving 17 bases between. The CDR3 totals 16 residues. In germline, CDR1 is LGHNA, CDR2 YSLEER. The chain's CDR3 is CASSQDLDTWSDEQYF. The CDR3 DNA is TGCGCCAGCAGCCAAGACCTGGACACTTGGTCGGACGAGCAGTACTTC.

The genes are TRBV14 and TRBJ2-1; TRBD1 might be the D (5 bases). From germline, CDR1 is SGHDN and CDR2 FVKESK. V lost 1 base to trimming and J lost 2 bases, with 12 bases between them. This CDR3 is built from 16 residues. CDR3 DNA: TGTGCCAGCAGCCAAGCCTGGGGCAGCCCCTACAATGAGCAGTTCTTC. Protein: CASSQAWGSPYNEQFF.

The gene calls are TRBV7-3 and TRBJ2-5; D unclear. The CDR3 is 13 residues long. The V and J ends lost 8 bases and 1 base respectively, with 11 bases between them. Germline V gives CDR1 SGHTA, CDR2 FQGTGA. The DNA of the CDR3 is TGTGCCAGCGCGCCGCAGGTCCAAGAGACCCAGTACTTC. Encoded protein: CASAPQVQETQYF.

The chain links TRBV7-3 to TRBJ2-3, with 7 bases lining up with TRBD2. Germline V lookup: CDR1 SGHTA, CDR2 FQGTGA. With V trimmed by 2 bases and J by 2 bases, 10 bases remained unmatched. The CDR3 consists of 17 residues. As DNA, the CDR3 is TGTGCCAGCAGCTTACCCCCTGGCGGGGGTCCCACAGATACGCAGTATTTT. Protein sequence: CASSLPPGGGPTDTQYF.

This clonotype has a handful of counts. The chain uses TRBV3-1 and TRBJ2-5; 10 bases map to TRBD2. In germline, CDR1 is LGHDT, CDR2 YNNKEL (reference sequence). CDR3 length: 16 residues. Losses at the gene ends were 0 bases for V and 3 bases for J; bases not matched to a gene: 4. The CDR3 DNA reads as TGTGCCAGCAGCCAAGATTTCCTAGCGGGGGAAGAGACCCAGTACTTC. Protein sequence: CASSQDFLAGEETQYF.

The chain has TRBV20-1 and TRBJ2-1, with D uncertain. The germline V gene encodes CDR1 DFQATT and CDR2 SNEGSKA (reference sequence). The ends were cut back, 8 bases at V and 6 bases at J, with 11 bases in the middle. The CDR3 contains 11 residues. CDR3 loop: CSPLRFNEQFF. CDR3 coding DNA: TGCAGTCCTCTCCGTTTCAATGAGCAGTTCTTC.

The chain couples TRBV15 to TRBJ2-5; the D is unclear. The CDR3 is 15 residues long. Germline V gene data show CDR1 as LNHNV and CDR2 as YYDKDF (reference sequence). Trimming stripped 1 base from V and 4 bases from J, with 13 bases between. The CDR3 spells CATSRANFNGETQYF. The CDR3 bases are TGTGCCACCAGCAGAGCGAACTTCAATGGAGAGACCCAGTACTTC.

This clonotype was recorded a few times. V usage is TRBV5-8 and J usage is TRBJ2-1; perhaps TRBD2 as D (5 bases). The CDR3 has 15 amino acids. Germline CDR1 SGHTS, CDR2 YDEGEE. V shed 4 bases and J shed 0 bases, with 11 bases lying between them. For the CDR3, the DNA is TGTGCCAGCAGCCGCCTAGGGAGCTCCTACAATGAGCAGTTCTTC. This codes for CASSRLGSSYNEQFF. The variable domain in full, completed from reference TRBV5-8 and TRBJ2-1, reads EAGVTQSPTHLIKTRGQQATLRCSPISGHTSVYWYQQALGLGLQFLLWYDEGEERNRGNFPPRFSGRQFPNYSSELNVNALELEDSALYLCASSRLGSSYNEQFFGPGTRLTVL.

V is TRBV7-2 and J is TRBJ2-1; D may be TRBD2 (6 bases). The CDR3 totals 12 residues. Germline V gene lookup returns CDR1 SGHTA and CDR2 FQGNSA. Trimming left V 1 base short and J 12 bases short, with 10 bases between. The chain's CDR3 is CASSLEFSGQFF. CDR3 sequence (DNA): TGTGCCAGCAGCTTAGAGTTTAGCGGGCAGTTCTTC. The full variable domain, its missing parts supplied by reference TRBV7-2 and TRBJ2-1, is GAGVSQSPSNKVTEKGKDVELRCDPISGHTALYWYRQSLGQGLEFLIYFQGNSAPDKSGLPSDRFSAERTGGSVSTLTIQRTQQEDSAVYLCASSLEFSGQFFGPGTRLTVL.

The chain's CDR3 is CASRDHSGGNTGELFF. The CDR3 DNA reads as TGTGCCAGCAGAGACCATAGCGGGGGAAACACCGGGGAGCTGTTTTTT. The chain recombines TRBV9 with TRBJ2-2; 9 bases map to TRBD2. The CDR3 sequence is 16 residues long. Germline V gene sequence: CDR1 SGDLS, CDR2 YYNGEE. The junction had 7 bases not matched to a gene; V was cut back by 5 bases and J by 2 bases.

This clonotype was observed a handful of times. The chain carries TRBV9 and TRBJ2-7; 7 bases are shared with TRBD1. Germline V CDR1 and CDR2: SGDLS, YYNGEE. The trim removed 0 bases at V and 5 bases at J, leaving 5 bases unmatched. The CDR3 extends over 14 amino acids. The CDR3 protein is CASSVEAGGDEQYV. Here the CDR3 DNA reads TGTGCCAGCAGCGTAGAGGCAGGGGGAGACGAGCAGTACGTC.

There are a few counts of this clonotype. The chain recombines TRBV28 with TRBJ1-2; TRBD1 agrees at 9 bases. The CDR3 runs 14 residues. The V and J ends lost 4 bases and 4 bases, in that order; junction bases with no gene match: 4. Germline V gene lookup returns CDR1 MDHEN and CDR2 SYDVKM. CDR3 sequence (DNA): TGTGCCAGCAGTTCCCTGGACAGGGGCTATGGCTACACCTTC. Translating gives CASSSLDRGYGYTF.

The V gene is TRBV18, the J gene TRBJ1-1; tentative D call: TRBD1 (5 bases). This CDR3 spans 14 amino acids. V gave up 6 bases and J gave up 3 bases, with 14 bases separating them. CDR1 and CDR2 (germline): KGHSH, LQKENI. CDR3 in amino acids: CASSSSEGYTEAFF. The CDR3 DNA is TGTGCCAGCTCCTCCTCGGAGGGGTACACTGAAGCTTTCTTT.

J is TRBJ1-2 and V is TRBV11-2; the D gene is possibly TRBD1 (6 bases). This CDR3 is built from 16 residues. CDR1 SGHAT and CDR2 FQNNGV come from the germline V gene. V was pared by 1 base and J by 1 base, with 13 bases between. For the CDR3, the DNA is TGTGCCAGCAGCTTAGGTTCAGGGGAATTTAACTATGGCTACACCTTC. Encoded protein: CASSLGSGEFNYGYTF.

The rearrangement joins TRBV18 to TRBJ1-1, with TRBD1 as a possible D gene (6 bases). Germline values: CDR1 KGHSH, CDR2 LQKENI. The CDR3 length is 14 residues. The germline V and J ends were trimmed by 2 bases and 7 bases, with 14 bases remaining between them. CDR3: CASSPGGPPHEAFF. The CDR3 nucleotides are TGTGCCAGCTCACCAGGGGGGCCACCCCATGAAGCTTTCTTT.

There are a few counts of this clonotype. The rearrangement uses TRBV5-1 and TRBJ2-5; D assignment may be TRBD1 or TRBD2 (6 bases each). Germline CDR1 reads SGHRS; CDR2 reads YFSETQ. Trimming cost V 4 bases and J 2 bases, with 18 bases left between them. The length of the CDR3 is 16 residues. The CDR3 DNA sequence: TGCGCCAGCAGCCCCCCGGAGGGGGTTCTACAAGAGACCCAGTACTTC. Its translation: CASSPPEGVLQETQYF.

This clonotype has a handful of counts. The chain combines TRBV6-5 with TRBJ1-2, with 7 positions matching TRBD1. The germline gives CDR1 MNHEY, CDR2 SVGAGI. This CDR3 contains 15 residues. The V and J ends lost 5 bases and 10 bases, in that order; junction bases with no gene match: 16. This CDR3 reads CASSRRFETGTVYTF. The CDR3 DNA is TGTGCCAGCAGTAGGAGATTTGAGACAGGGACGGTCTACACCTTC.

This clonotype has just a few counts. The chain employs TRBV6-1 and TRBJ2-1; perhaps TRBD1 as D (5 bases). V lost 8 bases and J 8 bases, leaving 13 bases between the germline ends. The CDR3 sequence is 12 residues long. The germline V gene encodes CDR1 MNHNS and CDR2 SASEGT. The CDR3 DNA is TGTGCCAGCTTAAAGGGCAGGGATGAGCAGTTCTTC. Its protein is CASLKGRDEQFF.

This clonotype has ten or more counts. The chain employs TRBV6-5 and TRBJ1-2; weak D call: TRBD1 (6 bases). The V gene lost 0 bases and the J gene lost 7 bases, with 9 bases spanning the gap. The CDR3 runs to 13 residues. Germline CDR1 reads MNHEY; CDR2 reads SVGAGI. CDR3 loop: CASSYSRGRGYTF. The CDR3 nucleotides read TGTGCCAGCAGTTACTCCAGGGGCCGTGGCTACACCTTC.

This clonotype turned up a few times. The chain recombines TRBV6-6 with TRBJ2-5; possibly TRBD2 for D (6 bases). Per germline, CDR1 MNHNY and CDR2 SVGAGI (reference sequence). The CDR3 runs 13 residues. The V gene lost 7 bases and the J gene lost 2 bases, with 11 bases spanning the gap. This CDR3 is CASKGAGQETQYF. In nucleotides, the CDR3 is TGTGCCAGCAAAGGAGCGGGTCAAGAGACCCAGTACTTC.

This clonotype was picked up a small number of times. This CDR3 reads CASSFIGKETQYF. CDR3 nucleotides: TGTGCCAGCAGCTTTATCGGAAAAGAGACCCAGTACTTC. V gene TRBV7-2 combines with J gene TRBJ2-5; D is unclear. The germline V gene has CDR1 SGHTA and CDR2 FQGNSA. The CDR3 is made up of 13 amino acids. The V end lost 3 bases, the J end lost 3 bases, and 8 bases lay between the germline ends.

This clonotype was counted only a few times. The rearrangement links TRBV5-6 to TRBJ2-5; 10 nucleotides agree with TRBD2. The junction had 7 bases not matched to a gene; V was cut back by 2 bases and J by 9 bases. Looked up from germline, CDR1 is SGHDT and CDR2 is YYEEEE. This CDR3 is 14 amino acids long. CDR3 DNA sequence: TGTGCCAGCAGCTTCTCTAGCGGGGGAGTTGCCCAGTACTTC. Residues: CASSFSSGGVAQYF.